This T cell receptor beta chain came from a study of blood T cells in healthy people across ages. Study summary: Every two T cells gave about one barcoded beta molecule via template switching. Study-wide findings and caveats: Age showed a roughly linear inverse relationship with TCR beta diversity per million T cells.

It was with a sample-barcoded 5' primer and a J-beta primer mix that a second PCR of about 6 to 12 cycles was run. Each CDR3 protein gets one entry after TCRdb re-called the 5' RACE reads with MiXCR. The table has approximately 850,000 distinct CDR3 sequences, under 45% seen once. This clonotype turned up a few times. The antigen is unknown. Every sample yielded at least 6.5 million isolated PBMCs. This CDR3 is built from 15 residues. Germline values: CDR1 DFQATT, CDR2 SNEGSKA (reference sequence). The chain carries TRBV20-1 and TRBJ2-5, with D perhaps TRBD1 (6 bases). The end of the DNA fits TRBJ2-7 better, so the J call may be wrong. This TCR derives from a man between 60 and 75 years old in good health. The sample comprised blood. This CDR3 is CSARQGKMRWNEQYF. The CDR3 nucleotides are TGCAGTGCTAGACAGGGGAAAATGAGGTGGAACGAGCAGTACTTC.